This TCR beta chain is drawn from a study of blood T cells in healthy people across ages. Study-level points and caveats: Expanded clonotype shifts may have been confounded, as the donors had an unknown CMV status. Comparison with aged donors showed that long-lived donors had more naive CD4+ cells and higher diversity. TCR beta diversity was tightly associated with the proportion of naive T cells.

V shed 5 bases and J 3 bases; nucleotides not matched to a gene: 4. This CDR3 contains 13 residues. CDR1 is LNHNV, CDR2 YYDKDF, per germline (reference sequence). The second PCR ran roughly 7 to 12 cycles with a sample-barcoded 5' primer and J-beta primers. TCRdb passed the 5' RACE reads through MiXCR, listing each CDR3 protein once. The sample shows approximately 780,000 distinct CDR3 sequences, around 24% of them seen only once. A word on this clonotype: Its antigen remains unidentified.

These data were also reused for a study on T cells of mothers and their children. As that report states: In both related and unrelated pairs, TCR recombination output is shaped similarly by thymic selection.

Sample: blood. This sequence was found in a boy between 10 and 17 years old in good health. V is TRBV15 and J is TRBJ2-7; 7 bases line up with TRBD2. The CDR3 DNA follows: TGTGCCACCAGCGGGGGGGTCGGCTACGAGCAGTACTTC. Encoded protein: CATSGGVGYEQYF.